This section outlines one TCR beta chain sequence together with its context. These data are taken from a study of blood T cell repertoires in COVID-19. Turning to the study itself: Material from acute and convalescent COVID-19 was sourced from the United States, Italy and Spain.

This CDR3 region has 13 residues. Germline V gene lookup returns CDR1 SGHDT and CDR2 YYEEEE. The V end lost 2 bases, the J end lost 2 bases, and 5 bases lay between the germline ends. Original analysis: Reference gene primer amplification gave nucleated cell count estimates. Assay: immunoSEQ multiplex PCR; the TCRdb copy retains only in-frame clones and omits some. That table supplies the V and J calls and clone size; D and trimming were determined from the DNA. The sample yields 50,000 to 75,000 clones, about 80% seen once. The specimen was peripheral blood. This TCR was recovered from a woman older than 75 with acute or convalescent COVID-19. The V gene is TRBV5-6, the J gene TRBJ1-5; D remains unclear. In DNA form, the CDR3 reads TGTGCCAGCAGCTTCTCAGGCAATCAGCCCCAGCATTTT. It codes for CASSFSGNQPQHF.